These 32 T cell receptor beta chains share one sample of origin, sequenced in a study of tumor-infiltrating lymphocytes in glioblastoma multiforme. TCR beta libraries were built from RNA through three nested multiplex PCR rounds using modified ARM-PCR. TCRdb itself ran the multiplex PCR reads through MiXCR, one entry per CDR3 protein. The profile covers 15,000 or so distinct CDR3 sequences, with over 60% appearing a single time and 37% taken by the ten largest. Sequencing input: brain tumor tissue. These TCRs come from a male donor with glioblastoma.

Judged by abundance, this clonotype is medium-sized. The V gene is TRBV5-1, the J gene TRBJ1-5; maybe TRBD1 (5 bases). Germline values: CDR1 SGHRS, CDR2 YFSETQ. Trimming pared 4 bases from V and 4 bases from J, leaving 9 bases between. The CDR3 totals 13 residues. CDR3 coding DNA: TGCGCCAGCAGCCCGAGGGGAAATCAGCCCCAGCATTTT. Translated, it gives CASSPRGNQPQHF.

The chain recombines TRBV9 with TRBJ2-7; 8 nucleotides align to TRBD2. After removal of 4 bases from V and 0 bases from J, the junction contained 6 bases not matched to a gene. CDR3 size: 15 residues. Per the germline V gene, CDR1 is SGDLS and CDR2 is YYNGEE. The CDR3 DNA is TGTGCCAGCAGCCCCGGGGGGGGGAGCTCCTACGAGCAGTACTTC. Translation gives CASSPGGGSSYEQYF.

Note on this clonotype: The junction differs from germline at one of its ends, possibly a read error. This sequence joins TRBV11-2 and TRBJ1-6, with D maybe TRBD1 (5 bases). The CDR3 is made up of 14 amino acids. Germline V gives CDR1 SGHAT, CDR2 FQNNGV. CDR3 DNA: TGTGCTAGCAGTTTAGAATCGGGGGTTTCACCCCTCCACTTT. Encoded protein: CASSLESGVSPLHF.

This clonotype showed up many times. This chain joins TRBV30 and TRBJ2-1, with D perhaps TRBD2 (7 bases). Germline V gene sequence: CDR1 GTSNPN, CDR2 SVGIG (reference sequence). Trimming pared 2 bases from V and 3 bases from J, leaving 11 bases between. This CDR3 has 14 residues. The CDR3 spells CAWSWGGHYNEQFF. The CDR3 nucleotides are TGTGCCTGGAGTTGGGGGGGGCACTACAATGAGCAGTTCTTC.

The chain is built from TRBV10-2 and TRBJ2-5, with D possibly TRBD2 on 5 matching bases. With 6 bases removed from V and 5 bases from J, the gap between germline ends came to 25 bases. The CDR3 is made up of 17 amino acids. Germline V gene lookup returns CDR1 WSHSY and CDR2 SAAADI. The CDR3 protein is CASRGRSGLISRETQYF. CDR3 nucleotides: TGCGCCAGCAGGGGGAGAAGTGGACTCATCTCGCGGGAGACCCAGTACTTC.

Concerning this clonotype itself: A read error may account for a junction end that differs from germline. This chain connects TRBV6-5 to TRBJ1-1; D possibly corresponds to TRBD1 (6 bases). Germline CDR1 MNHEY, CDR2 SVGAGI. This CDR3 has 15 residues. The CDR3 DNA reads TGTTCCAGCAGTTACTCCGGACAGCTTACCACTGAGGCTTTCTTT. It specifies CSSSYSGQLTTEAFF.

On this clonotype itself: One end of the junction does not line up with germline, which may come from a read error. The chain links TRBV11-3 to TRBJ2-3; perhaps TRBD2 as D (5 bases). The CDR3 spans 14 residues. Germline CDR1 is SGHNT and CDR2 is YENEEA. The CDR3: CASSFGSDTDTQCF. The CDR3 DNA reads TGTGCCAGCAGCTTTGGGAGTGACACAGATACGCAGTGTTTT.

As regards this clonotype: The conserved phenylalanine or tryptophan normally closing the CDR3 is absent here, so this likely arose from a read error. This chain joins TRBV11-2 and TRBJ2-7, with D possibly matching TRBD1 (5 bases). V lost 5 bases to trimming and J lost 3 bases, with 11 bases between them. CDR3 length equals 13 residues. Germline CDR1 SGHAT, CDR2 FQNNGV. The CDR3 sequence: CASSVGHFYEQYS. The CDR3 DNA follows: TGTGCCAGCAGCGTCGGACATTTCTACGAGCAGTACTCC.

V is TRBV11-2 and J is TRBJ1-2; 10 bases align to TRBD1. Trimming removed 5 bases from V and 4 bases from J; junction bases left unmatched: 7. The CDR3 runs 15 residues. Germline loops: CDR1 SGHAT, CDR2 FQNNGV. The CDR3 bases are TGTGCCAGCAGCCCGGGGACAGGGGTTAGCTATGGCTACACCTTC. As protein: CASSPGTGVSYGYTF.

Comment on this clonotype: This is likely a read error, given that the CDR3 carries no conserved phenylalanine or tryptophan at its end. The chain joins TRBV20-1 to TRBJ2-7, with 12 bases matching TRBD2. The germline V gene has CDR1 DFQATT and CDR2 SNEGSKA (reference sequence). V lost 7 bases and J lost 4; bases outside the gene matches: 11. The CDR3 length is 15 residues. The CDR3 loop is CSVRGLAGGLYEQYL. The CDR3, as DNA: TGCAGTGTTAGGGGGCTAGCGGGAGGGTTGTACGAGCAGTACCTC.

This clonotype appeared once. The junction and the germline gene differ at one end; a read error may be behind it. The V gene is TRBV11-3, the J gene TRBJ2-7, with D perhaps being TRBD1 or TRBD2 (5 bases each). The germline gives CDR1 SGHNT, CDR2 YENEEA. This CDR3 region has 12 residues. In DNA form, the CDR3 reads TGTGCCAGCAGCTTAGATAGGGGAGCTACCTTCTTC. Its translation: CASSLDRGATFF. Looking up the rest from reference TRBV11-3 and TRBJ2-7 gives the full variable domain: EAGVVQSPRYKIIEKKQPVAFWCNPISGHNTLYWYLQNLGQGPELLIRYENEEAVDDSQLPKDRFSAERLKGVDSTLKIQPAELGDSAVYLCASSLDRGATFFGPGTRLTVT.

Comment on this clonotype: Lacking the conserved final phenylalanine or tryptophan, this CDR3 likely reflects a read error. The CDR3 here is CASQDRHTDTQYL. CDR3 coding DNA: TGCGCCAGCCAGGACCGACACACAGATACGCAGTATTTG. The V and J genes are TRBV5-1 and TRBJ2-3, with D uncertain. Germline lookup yields CDR1 SGHRS and CDR2 YFSETQ. The length of the CDR3 is 13 residues. V lost 7 bases and J lost 2, with 11 bases in between.

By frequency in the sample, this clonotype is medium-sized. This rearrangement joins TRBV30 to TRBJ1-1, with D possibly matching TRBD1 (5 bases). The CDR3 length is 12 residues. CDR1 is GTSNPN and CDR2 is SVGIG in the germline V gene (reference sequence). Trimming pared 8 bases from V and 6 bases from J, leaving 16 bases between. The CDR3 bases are TGTGCCCGCCGTTCAGGGATGGCTGAAGCTTTCTTT. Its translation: CARRSGMAEAFF.

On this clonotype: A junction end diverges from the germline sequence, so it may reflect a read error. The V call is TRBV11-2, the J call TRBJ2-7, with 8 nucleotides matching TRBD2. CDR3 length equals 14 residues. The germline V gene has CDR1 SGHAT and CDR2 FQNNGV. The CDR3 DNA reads TGTGCCAGCAACTTACTAGCGGAGGAAGACGAGCAGTACTTC. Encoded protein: CASNLLAEEDEQYF.

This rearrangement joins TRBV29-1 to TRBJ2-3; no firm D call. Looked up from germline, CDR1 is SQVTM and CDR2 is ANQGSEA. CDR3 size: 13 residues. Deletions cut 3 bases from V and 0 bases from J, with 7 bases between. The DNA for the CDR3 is TGCAGCGTTGATGCAGTTAGCACAGATACGCAGTATTTT. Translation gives CSVDAVSTDTQYF.

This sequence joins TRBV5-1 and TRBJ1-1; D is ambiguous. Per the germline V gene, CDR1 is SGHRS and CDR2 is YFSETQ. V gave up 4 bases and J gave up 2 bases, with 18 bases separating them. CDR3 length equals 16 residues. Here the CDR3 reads CASSLGPGRVNTEAFF. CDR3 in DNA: TGCGCCAGCAGCCTCGGGCCGGGGAGGGTAAACACTGAAGCTTTCTTT. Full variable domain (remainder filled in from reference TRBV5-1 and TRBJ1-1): KAGVTQTPRYLIKTRGQQVTLSCSPISGHRSVSWYQQTPGQGLQFLFEYFSETQRNKGNFPGRFSGRQFSNSRSEMNVSTLELGDSALYLCASSLGPGRVNTEAFFGQGTRLTVV.

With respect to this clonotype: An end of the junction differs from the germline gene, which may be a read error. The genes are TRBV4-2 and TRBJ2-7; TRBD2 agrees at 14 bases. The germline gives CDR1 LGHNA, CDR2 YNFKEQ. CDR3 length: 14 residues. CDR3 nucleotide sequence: TGTGCCAGCAGTGGAACCGGGACTAGCGGGGGTTTTCACTTC. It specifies CASSGTGTSGGFHF.

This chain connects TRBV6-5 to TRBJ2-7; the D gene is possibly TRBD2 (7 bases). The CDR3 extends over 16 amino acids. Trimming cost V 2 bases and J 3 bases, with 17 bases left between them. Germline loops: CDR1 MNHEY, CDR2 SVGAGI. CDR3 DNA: TGTGCCAGCAGTTACGGCGGGGGCCAGAAGGTCTACGAGCAGTACTTC. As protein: CASSYGGGQKVYEQYF.

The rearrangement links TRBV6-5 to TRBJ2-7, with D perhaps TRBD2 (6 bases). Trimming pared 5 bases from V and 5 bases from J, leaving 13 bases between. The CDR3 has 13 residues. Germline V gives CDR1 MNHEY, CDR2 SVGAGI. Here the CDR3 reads CASSAPGRHEQYF. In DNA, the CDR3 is TGTGCCAGCAGTGCACCGGGGAGGCACGAGCAGTACTTC.

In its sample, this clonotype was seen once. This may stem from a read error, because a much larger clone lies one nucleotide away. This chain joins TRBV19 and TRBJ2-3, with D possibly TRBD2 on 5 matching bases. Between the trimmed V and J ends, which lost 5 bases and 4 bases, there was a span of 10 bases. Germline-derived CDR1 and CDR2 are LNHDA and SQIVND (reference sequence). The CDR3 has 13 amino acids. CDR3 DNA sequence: TGTGCCAGTAGTGTCGGACTGGCAGATACGCAGTATTTT. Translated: CASSVGLADTQYF. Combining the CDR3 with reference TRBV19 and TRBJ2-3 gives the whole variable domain DGGITQSPKYLFRKEGQNVTLSCEQNLNHDAMYWYRQDPGQGLRLIYYSQIVNDFQKGDIAEGYSVSREKKESFPLTVTSAQKNPTAFYLCASSVGLADTQYFGPGTRLTVL.

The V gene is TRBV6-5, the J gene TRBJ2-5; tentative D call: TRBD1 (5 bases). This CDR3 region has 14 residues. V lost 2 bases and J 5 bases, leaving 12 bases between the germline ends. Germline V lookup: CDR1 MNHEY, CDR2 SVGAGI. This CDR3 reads CASSYMGQLETQYF. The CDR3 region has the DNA TGTGCCAGCAGTTACATGGGGCAATTGGAGACCCAGTACTTC.

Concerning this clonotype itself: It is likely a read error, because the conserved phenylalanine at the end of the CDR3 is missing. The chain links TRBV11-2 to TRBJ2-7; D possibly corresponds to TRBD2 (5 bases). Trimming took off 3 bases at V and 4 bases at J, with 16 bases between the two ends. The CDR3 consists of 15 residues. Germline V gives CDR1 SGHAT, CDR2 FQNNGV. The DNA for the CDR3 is TGTGCCAGCAGCTTCCCTAGCCTAACACTATACGAGCAGTACTTA. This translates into CASSFPSLTLYEQYL.

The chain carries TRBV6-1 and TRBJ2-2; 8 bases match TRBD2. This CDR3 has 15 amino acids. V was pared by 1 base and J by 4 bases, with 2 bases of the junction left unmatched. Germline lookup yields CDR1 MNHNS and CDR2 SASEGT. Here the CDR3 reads CASSEVSGGTGELFF. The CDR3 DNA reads TGTGCCAGCAGTGAAGTGAGCGGGGGCACCGGGGAGCTGTTTTTT.

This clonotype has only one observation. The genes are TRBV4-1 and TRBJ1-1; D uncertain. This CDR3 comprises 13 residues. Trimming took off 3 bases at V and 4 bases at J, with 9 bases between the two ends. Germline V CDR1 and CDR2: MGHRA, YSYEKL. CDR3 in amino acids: CASSHNMITEAFF. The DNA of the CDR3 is TGCGCCAGCAGCCATAACATGATCACTGAAGCTTTCTTT.

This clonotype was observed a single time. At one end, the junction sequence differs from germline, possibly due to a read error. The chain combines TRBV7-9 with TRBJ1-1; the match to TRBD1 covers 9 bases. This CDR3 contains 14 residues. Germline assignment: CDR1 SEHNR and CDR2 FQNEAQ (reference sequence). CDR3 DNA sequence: TGTTCCAGCACCCTAACAGGGGGCTACATTGAAGCCTTCTTT. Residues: CSSTLTGGYIEAFF.

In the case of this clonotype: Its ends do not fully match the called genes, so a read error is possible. DNA for the CDR3: TGTGTCAGCAGCCAGGACGGAAAGAACACTGAAGCTTTCTTT. Its translation is CVSSQDGKNTEAFF. This rearrangement joins TRBV11-3 to TRBJ1-1; no reliable D call. This CDR3 spans 14 amino acids. Germline CDR1 SGHNT, CDR2 YENEEA.

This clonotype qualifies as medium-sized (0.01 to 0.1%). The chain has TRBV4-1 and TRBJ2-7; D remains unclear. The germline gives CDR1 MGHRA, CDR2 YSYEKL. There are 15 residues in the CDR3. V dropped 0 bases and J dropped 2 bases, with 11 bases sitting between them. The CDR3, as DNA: TGCGCCAGCAGCCAAGATCCTTCCGCCCCCTACGAGCAGTACTTC. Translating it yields CASSQDPSAPYEQYF.

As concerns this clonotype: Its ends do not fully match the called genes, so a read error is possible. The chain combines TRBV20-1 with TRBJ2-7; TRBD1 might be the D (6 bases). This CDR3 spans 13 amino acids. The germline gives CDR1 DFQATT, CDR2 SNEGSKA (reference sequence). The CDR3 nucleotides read TGCAGTGCCCAAGGGGGAGATTTGACCGAGCGGTACTTC. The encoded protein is CSAQGGDLTERYF.

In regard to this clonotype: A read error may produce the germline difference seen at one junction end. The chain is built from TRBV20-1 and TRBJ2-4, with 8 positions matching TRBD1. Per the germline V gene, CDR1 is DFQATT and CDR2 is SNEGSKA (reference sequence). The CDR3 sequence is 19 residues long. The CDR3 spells CSTRDPNRGIRKAENIQYF. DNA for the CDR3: TGCAGTACTAGAGACCCGAACAGGGGGATTCGGAAAGCCGAAAACATTCAGTACTTC.

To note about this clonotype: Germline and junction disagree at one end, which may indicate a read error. CDR3 nucleotide sequence: TGTGCAAGCAGCCTAGCGGGCACAGATACGCAGTATTTT. Protein product: CASSLAGTDTQYF. This chain joins TRBV6-1 and TRBJ2-3; 7 nucleotides line up with TRBD2. CDR3 length equals 13 residues. The germline V gene encodes CDR1 MNHNS and CDR2 SASEGT.

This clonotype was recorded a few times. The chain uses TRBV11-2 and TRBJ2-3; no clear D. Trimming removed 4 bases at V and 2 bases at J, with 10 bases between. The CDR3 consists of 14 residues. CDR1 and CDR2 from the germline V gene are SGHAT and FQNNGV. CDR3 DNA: TGTGCCAGCAGCTCCACCAGCGACACAGATACGCAGTATTTT. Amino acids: CASSSTSDTDTQYF.

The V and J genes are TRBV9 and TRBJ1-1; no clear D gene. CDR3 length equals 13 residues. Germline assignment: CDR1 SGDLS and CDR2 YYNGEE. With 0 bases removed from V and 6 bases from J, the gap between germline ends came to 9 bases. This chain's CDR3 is CASSVVGQSEAFF. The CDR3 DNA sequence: TGTGCCAGCAGCGTAGTGGGCCAGTCTGAAGCTTTCTTT. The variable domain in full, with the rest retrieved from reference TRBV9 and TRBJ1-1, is DSGVTQTPKHLITATGQRVTLRCSPRSGDLSVYWYQQSLDQGLQFLIQYYNGEERAKGNILERFSAQQFPDLHSELNLSSLELGDSALYFCASSVVGQSEAFFGQGTRLTVV.